The 3 T cell receptor beta chains below were found in one sample sequenced in a study of T cells after yellow fever vaccination. MiXCR was run by TCRdb on the 5' RACE reads, yielding one entry per CDR3 protein. This table has about 630,000 distinct CDR3 sequences, approximately 13% appearing once. The material sequenced was PBMCs, taken on the day of the yellow fever booster vaccination. These TCRs come from a man younger than 45 who received the YFV17D yellow fever vaccine.

The V gene is TRBV10-1, the J gene TRBJ1-1, with D perhaps matching TRBD1 (5 bases). This CDR3 has 14 amino acids. Germline lookup yields CDR1 WNHNN and CDR2 SYGVQD (reference sequence). V was shortened by 0 bases and J by 9 bases, with 14 bases between the two germline ends. The CDR3 loop reads CASSESGVGAKAFF. As DNA, the CDR3 is TGCGCCAGCAGTGAGTCAGGAGTAGGGGCCAAAGCTTTCTTT.

The table lists this clonotype with many counts. This chain joins TRBV20-1 and TRBJ1-1; D might be TRBD1 (6 bases). Deletions cut 1 base from V and 0 bases from J, with 21 bases between. Looked up from germline, CDR1 is DFQATT and CDR2 is SNEGSKA (reference sequence). This CDR3 has 18 residues. CDR3 in DNA: TGCAGTGCTAGAGTCTTGGACAGTCGGAAAACCATGAACACTGAAGCTTTCTTT. Protein: CSARVLDSRKTMNTEAFF.

This clonotype was seen more than once but under ten times. The V and J genes are TRBV7-2 and TRBJ2-3, with D possibly being TRBD1 (5 bases). This CDR3 has 14 residues. Per the germline V gene, CDR1 is SGHTA and CDR2 is FQGNSA. The V gene lost 3 bases and the J gene lost 4 bases, with 11 bases spanning the gap. CDR3 loop: CASSFRGRADTQYF. The CDR3 DNA sequence: TGTGCCAGCAGCTTTAGGGGTCGGGCAGATACGCAGTATTTT.